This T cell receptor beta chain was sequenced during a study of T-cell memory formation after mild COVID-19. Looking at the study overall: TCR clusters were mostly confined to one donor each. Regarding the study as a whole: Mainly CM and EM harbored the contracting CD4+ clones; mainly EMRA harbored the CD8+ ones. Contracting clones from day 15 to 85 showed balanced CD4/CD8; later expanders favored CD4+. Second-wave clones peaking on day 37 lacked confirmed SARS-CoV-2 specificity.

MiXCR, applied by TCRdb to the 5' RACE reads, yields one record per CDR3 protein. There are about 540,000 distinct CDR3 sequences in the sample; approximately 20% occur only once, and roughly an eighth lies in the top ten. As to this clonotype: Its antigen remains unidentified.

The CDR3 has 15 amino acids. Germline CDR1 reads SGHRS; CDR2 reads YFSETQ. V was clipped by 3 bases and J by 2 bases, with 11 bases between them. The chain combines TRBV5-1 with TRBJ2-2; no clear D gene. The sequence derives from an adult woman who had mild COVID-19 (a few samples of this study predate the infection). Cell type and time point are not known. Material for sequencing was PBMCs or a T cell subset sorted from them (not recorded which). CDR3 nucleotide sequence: TGCGCCAGCAGCTCAGCCCCCGGAAACACCGGGGAGCTGTTTTTT. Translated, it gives CASSSAPGNTGELFF.